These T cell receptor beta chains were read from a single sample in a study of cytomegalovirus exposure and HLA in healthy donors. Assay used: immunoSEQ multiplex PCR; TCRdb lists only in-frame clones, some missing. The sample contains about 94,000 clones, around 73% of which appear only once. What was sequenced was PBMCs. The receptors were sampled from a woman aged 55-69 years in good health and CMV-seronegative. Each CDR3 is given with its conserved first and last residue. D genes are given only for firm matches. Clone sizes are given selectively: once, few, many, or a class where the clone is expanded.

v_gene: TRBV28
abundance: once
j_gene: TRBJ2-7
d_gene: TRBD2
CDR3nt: TGTGCCAGCAGCTACCGACTAGCGGGCTACGAGCAGTACTTC
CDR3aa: CASSYRLAGYEQYF

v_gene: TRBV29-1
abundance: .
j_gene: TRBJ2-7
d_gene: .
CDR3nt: TGCAGCGTTGTCACAGGTGGCTACGAGCAGTACTTC
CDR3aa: CSVVTGGYEQYF

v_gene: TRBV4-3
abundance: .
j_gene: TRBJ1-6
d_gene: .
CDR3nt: TGCGCCAGCAGCCAAGAACAGGTCTACGGATTGCCCCTCCACTTT
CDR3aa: CASSQEQVYGLPLHF

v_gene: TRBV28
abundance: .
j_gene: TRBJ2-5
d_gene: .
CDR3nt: TGTGCCAGCAGTGGAGGGGAGACTCGCTCGCGGACCCAGTACTTC
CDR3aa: CASSGGETRSRTQYF

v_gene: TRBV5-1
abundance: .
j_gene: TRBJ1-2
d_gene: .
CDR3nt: TGCGCCAGCAGCCCCGGACAGAGCCTCTATGGCTACACCTTC
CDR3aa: CASSPGQSLYGYTF

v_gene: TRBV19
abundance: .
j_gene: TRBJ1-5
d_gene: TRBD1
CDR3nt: TGTGCCTCAAAGGACAGGGGAGGGGAGCCCCAGCATTTT
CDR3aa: CASKDRGGEPQHF

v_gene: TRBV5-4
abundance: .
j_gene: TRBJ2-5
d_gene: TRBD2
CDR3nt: TGTGCCAGTCAGAGCGGGGGGGCCTCGCGTGAGACCCAGTACTTC
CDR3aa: CASQSGGASRETQYF

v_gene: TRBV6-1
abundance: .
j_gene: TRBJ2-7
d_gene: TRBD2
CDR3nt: TGTGCCAGCAGTGATTCGGGACTAGCGAACACCTACGAGCAGTACTTC
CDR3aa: CASSDSGLANTYEQYF

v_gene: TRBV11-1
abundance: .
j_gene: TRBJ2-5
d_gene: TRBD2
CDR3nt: TGTGCCAGGAATCCCCAAGGGAGGCGGGAGGCCCCCCGAGAGACCCAGTACTTC
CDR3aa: CARNPQGRREAPRETQYF

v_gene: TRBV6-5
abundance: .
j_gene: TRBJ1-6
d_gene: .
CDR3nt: TGTGCCAGCCAGCGGGCTACCTATAATTCACCCCTCCACTTT
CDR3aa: CASQRATYNSPLHF

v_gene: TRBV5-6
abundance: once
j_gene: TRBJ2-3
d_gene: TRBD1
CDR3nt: TGTGCCAGCGGAGACAGGGGCACAGATACGCAGTATTTT
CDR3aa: CASGDRGTDTQYF

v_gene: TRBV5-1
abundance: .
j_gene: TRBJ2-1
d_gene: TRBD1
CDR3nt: TGCGCCAGCAGCGTCGACAGGGCGACCACCTACAATGAGCAGTTCTTC
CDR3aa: CASSVDRATTYNEQFF

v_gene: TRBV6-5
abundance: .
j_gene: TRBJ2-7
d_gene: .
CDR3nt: TGTGCCAGCAAACCATACGCAGGGTACTCCTACGAGCAGTACTTC
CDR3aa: CASKPYAGYSYEQYF

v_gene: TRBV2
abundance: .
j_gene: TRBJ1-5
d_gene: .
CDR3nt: TGTGCCAGCAGTGAAATAAGGGGGTCGCCGGGCAATCAGCCCCAGCATTTT
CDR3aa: CASSEIRGSPGNQPQHF

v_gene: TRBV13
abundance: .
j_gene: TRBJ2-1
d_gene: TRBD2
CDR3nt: TGTGCCAGCAGCTCTGTAGCGGGAGAAGCAGCCTACAATGAGCAGTTCTTC
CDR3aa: CASSSVAGEAAYNEQFF

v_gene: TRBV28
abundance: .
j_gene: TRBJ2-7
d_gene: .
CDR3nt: TGTGCCAGCAGTTTTCCTCAGGGGACCTACGAGCAGTACTTC
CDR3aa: CASSFPQGTYEQYF